These 5 T cell receptor beta chains were sequenced from one sample in a study of blood T cell repertoires in COVID-19. TCRdb's table, derived via immunoSEQ multiplex PCR, lists solely in-frame clones and lacks some. This sample yields approximately 240,000 clones, of which 85% are seen a single time; roughly 6.4% belongs to the top ten. Sample: peripheral blood. The receptor set was obtained from a woman aged 55-69 years with active or convalescent COVID-19.

The chain is built from TRBV28 and TRBJ1-6, with D possibly matching TRBD1 (6 bases). Germline V gene data show CDR1 as MDHEN and CDR2 as SYDVKM. V was clipped by 6 bases and J by 5 bases, with 17 bases between them. This CDR3 has 16 residues. The CDR3 loop is CASSPTQGPNNSPLHF. The CDR3 DNA follows: TGTGCCAGCAGCCCTACCCAGGGGCCGAATAATTCACCCCTCCACTTT.

V gene TRBV11-2 combines with J gene TRBJ2-5; TRBD2 agrees at 14 bases. Germline V lookup: CDR1 SGHAT, CDR2 FQNNGV. V shed 5 bases, J shed 7 bases, and the junction held 12 bases outside the gene matches. CDR3 length: 17 amino acids. The CDR3 sequence: CASSPVAGLAGVGTQYF. The CDR3 coding sequence is TGTGCCAGCAGCCCGGTAGCGGGACTAGCGGGGGTCGGGACCCAGTACTTC.

The rearrangement uses TRBV19 and TRBJ1-2; 8 nucleotides match TRBD1. Germline V gene lookup returns CDR1 LNHDA and CDR2 SQIVND (reference sequence). This CDR3 has 14 amino acids. The J segment lost 4 bases and the V segment lost 7 bases, leaving 8 bases of the junction unmatched. CDR3 sequence (DNA): TGTGCCAGTAATGGGGCAGGGGGCGCCTATGGCTACACCTTC. Translated: CASNGAGGAYGYTF.

V gene TRBV6-2 or TRBV6-3 combines with J gene TRBJ2-5; tentatively, D is TRBD1 (6 bases). The germline V gene has CDR1 MNHEY and CDR2 SVGEGT. This CDR3 region has 15 residues. V was cut by 0 bases and J by 5 bases, with 13 bases left in between. This CDR3 reads CASSYSGTQGETQYF. CDR3 DNA: TGTGCCAGCAGTTACTCGGGGACCCAGGGGGAGACCCAGTACTTC.

The chain carries TRBV3-1 (or the pseudogene TRBV3-2) and TRBJ1-4; D gene unclear. The V gene's germline CDR1 is LGHDT and CDR2 YNNKEL (reference sequence). V gave up 5 bases and J gave up 7 bases, with 8 bases separating them. The CDR3 loop spans 12 amino acids. CDR3 DNA: TGTGCCAGCAGCAGCTCGGGTGAAAAACTGTTTTTT. Its protein is CASSSSGEKLFF.